These 14 T cell receptor beta chains were all obtained from the same sample, sequenced in a study of neurological immune-mediated disorders. TCRdb redid the calling of the 5' RACE reads with MiXCR, one entry per CDR3 protein. The table lists 25,000 to 35,000 distinct CDR3 sequences, about 6% of them singletons, with approximately 2.1% in the top ten. Material for sequencing was CD4+ T cells from blood. Receptors were obtained from a woman aged 45-65 years in good health.

This clonotype has a count of ten or more. The chain carries TRBV5-1 and TRBJ2-6; D unclear. Germline V gene data show CDR1 as SGHRS and CDR2 as YFSETQ. The V end was cut by 5 bases, the J end by 10 bases, with 13 bases between. CDR3 length equals 13 residues. CDR3 sequence: CASRIENENVLTF. The CDR3 DNA follows: TGCGCCAGCAGAATCGAAAATGAGAACGTCCTGACTTTC.

This clonotype was recorded many times. A read error may explain this, as a much larger clone is one base away. The gene calls are TRBV12-3 or TRBV12-4 and TRBJ1-5; D possibly corresponds to TRBD1 (5 bases). V was shortened by 6 bases and J by 7 bases, with 10 bases between the two germline ends. This CDR3 is built from 12 residues. CDR3 sequence (DNA): TGTGCCAGCAGACTACGGGGCCAGCCCCAGCATTTT. Residues: CASRLRGQPQHF.

This clonotype was detected many times. The chain combines TRBV19 with TRBJ1-1; no definite D call. Trimming stripped 6 bases from V and 3 bases from J, with 17 bases between. CDR3 length: 15 amino acids. Germline lookup yields CDR1 LNHDA and CDR2 SQIVND (reference sequence). The CDR3 protein is CASSLFSLQHTEAFF. For the CDR3, the DNA is TGTGCCAGTAGCCTTTTCAGCCTCCAGCACACTGAAGCTTTCTTT.

This clonotype has a count of ten or more. The genes are TRBV20-1 and TRBJ2-3, with D perhaps TRBD2 (6 bases). This CDR3 comprises 14 residues. With 4 bases removed from V and 2 bases from J, the gap between germline ends came to 13 bases. Germline V lookup: CDR1 DFQATT, CDR2 SNEGSKA (reference sequence). CDR3 in DNA: TGCAGTGCTATTAGCGGCGGGGCCACAGATACGCAGTATTTT. Translation: CSAISGGATDTQYF.

This clonotype was found many times. The chain joins TRBV3-1 to TRBJ2-1, with TRBD2 as a possible D gene (6 bases). The germline V and J ends were trimmed by 2 bases and 3 bases, with 8 bases remaining between them. Germline CDR1 and CDR2: LGHDT and YNNKEL (reference sequence). The CDR3 covers 14 residues. The CDR3 loop is CASSQRTIYNEQFF. CDR3 DNA: TGTGCCAGCAGCCAACGGACTATCTACAATGAGCAGTTCTTC.

This clonotype was observed many times. This chain's CDR3 is CASSSGTSGGGDTQYF. The CDR3 DNA is TGTGCCAGCAGCTCCGGGACTAGCGGGGGGGGGGATACGCAGTATTTT. The chain links TRBV7-2 to TRBJ2-3, with 16 bases lining up with TRBD2. CDR3 size: 16 residues. Germline CDR1 is SGHTA and CDR2 is FQGNSA. With V trimmed by 4 bases and J by 6 bases, 4 bases remained unmatched.

The genes are TRBV29-1 and TRBJ1-1; 7 positions match TRBD1. The CDR3 is 13 amino acids. Looked up from germline, CDR1 is SQVTM and CDR2 is ANQGSEA. Trimming cost V 3 bases and J 10 bases; bases outside gene matches: 11. CDR3 region: CSVDSGGAYGAFF. The CDR3 DNA follows: TGCAGCGTTGACTCAGGGGGGGCCTATGGAGCTTTCTTT.

In this sample, this clonotype turned up many times. The rearrangement links TRBV18 to TRBJ2-1; weak D call: TRBD2 (5 bases). V was trimmed by 6 bases and J by 2 bases, leaving 17 bases between them. Germline CDR1 and CDR2: KGHSH and LQKENI. CDR3 size: 16 residues. For the CDR3, the DNA is TGTGCCAGCTCCCCGATGGGGATCGGGACCTACAATGAGCAGTTCTTC. This sequence encodes CASSPMGIGTYNEQFF.

This clonotype occurred many times. The chain employs TRBV24-1 and TRBJ2-1; tentative D call: TRBD1 (5 bases). Germline V gene lookup returns CDR1 KGHDR and CDR2 SFDVKD. The CDR3 covers 15 residues. Trimming took 2 bases from V and 6 from J, leaving 13 bases between them. CDR3 protein: CATSDSGQRVNEQFF. The CDR3 bases are TGTGCCACCAGTGATTCCGGACAAAGAGTCAATGAGCAGTTCTTC.

This clonotype was detected ten times or more. The genes are TRBV5-8 and TRBJ2-2; D is perhaps TRBD2 (5 bases). CDR1 SGHTS and CDR2 YDEGEE come from the germline V gene. The CDR3 has 15 residues. Trimming cost V 6 bases and J 3 bases, with 15 bases left between them. CDR3 in amino acids: CASTLWLDYTGELFF. DNA for the CDR3: TGTGCCAGCACCCTCTGGTTGGACTACACCGGGGAGCTGTTTTTT.

This clonotype was observed many times. The chain carries TRBV10-3 and TRBJ1-5; TRBD1 matches 10 bases. V was clipped by 2 bases and J by 7 bases; unmatched bases: 8. CDR1 ENHRY and CDR2 SYGVKD come from the germline V gene. The CDR3 totals 16 residues. In DNA, the CDR3 is TGTGCCATCAGTGAGCCGGGACAGGGGATGGGGCAGCCCCAGCATTTT. This translates into CAISEPGQGMGQPQHF.

This clonotype was detected many times. This chain uses TRBV7-3 with TRBJ2-5; D is possibly TRBD1 (5 bases). The V end was cut by 5 bases, the J end by 1 base, with 8 bases between. CDR3 length: 13 amino acids. In germline, CDR1 is SGHTA, CDR2 FQGTGA. CDR3 residues: CASSLDSQETQYF. In DNA, the CDR3 is TGTGCCAGCAGCCTCGACAGCCAAGAGACCCAGTACTTC.

This clonotype was seen repeatedly, ten times or more. This rearrangement joins TRBV7-2 to TRBJ2-5, with a tentative D call TRBD2 (6 bases). The germline CDR1 and CDR2 sequences are SGHTA and FQGNSA. CDR3 length equals 16 residues. Trimming cost V 5 bases and J 0 bases, with 16 bases left between them. The CDR3 here is CASSPFPRGDQETQYF. CDR3 nucleotide sequence: TGTGCCAGCAGCCCCTTTCCTCGCGGGGACCAAGAGACCCAGTACTTC.

In its sample, this clonotype was seen many times. The rearrangement uses TRBV20-1 and TRBJ2-7; possible D gene TRBD2, 6 bases. Deletions cut 1 base from V and 6 bases from J, with 13 bases between. The CDR3 consists of 13 residues. Germline CDR1 and CDR2: DFQATT and SNEGSKA (reference sequence). The CDR3 is CSARVGGVVEQYF. CDR3 nucleotides: TGCAGTGCTAGAGTCGGAGGGGTGGTCGAGCAGTACTTC.